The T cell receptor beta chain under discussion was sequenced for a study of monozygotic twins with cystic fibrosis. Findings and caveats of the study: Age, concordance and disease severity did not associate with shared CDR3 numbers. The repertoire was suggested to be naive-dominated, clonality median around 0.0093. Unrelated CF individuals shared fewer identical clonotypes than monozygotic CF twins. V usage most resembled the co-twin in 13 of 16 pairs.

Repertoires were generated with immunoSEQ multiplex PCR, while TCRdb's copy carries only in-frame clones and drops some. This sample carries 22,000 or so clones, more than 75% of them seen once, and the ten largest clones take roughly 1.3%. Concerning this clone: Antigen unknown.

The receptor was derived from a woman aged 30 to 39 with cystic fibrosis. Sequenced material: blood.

CDR3 sequence reads: CASSSTSYGTGAAFF. DNA of the CDR3: TGTGCCAGCAGCTCTACGTCCTACGGGACAGGGGCAGCTTTCTTT. The chain joins TRBV7-9 to TRBJ1-1, with TRBD1 identical over 10 bases. V shed 4 bases, J shed 10 bases, and the junction held 12 bases outside the gene matches. Germline loops: CDR1 SEHNR, CDR2 FQNEAQ (reference sequence). The CDR3 is 15 residues long.